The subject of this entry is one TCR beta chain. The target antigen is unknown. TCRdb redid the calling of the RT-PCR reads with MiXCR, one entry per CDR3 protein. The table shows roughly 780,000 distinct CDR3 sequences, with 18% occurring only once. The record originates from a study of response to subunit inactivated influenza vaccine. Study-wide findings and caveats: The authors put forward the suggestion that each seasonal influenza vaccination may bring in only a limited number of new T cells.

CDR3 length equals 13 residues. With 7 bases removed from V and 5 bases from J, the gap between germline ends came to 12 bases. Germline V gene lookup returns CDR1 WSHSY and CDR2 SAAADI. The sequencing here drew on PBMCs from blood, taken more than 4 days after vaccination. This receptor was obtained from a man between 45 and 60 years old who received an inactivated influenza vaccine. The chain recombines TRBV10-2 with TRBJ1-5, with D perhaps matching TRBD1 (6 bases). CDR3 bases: TGCGCCAGCAAGGGGGGCGCGGATCAGCCCCAGCATTTT. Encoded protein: CASKGGADQPQHF.